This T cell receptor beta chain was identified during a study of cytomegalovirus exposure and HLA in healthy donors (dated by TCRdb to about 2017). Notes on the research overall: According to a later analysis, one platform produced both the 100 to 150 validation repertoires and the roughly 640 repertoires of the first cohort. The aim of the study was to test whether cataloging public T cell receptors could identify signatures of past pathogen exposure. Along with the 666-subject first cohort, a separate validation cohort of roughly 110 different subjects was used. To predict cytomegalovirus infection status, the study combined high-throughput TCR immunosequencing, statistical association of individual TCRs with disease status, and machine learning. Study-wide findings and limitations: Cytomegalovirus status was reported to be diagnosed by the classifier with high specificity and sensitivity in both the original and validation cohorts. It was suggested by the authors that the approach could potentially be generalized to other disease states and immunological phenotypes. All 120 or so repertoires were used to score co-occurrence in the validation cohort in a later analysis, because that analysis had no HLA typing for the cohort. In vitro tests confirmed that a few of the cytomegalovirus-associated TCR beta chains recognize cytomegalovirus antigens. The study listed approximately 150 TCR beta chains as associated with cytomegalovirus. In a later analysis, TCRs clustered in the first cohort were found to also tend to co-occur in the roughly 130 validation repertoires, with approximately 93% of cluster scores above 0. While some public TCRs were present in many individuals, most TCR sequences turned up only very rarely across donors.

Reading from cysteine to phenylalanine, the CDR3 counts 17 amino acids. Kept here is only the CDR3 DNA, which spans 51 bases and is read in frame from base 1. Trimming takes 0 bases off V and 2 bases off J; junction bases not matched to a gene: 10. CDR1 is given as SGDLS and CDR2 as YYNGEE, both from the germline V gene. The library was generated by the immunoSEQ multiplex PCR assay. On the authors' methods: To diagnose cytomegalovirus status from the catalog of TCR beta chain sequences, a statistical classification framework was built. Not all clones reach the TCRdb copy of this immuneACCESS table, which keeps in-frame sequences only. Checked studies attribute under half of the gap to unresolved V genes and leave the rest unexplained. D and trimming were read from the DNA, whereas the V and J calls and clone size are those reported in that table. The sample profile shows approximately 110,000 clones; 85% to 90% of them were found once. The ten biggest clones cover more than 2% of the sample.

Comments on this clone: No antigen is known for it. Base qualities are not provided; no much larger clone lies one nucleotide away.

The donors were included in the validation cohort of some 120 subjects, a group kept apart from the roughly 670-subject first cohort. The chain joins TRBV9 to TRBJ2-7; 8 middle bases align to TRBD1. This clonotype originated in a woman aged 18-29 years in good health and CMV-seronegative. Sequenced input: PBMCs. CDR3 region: CASSVGVGQGAAYEQYF. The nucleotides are TGTGCCAGCAGCGTAGGGGTGGGGCAGGGGGCTGCCTACGAGCAGTACTTC.